What follows are 10 T cell receptor beta chains derived from one specimen sequenced in a study of blood T cell repertoires in COVID-19. Clones were read by immunoSEQ multiplex PCR, and TCRdb kept only the in-frame ones, dropping some. The sample has some 180,000 clones; around four fifths are singletons. What was sequenced was peripheral blood. These receptors were taken from a woman aged 70 to 79 who had recovered from COVID-19.

The V call is TRBV3-1 (or the pseudogene TRBV3-2), the J call TRBJ2-1; D remains unclear. The ends were cut back, 1 base at V and 0 bases at J, with 7 bases in the middle. Germline CDR1 and CDR2: LGHDT and YNNKEL (reference sequence). This CDR3 region has 15 residues. CDR3 amino acids: CASSQGLSSYNEQFF. The CDR3 DNA reads TGTGCCAGCAGCCAAGGGCTCAGCTCCTACAATGAGCAGTTCTTC.

The V call is TRBV5-1, the J call TRBJ2-1; 13 bases line up with TRBD2. Germline CDR1 reads SGHRS; CDR2 reads YFSETQ. The V gene end was trimmed by 0 bases and the J gene end by 9 bases; junction bases not matched to a gene: 9. This CDR3 has 17 amino acids. The DNA of the CDR3 is TGCGCCAGCAGCTTGGGATCGGGACTAGCGGGATTGGGTGAGCAGTTCTTC. Its translation is CASSLGSGLAGLGEQFF.

The chain uses TRBV7-9 and TRBJ2-2; possibly TRBD2 for D (6 bases). Germline V gene lookup returns CDR1 SEHNR and CDR2 FQNEAQ (reference sequence). This CDR3 region has 14 residues. V lost 5 bases to trimming and J lost 4 bases, with 11 bases between them. The CDR3 coding sequence is TGTGCCAGCAGCCCCCGGGACTCCACCGGGGAGCTGTTTTTT. This translates into CASSPRDSTGELFF.

This clone came up a few times. The rearrangement links TRBV28 to TRBJ2-1; TRBD2 matches 7 bases. The V and J ends lost 6 bases and 2 bases, in that order; junction bases with no gene match: 10. Per the germline V gene, CDR1 is MDHEN and CDR2 is SYDVKM. The CDR3 sequence is 16 residues long. CDR3 loop: CASRSAGAGAYNEQFF. CDR3 bases: TGTGCCAGCAGGTCTGCCGGGGCGGGGGCCTACAATGAGCAGTTCTTC.

This sequence joins TRBV19 and TRBJ1-5; TRBD1 matches 10 bases. Trimming cost V 3 bases and J 2 bases; bases outside gene matches: 4. The CDR3 sequence is 16 residues long. CDR1 LNHDA and CDR2 SQIVND come from the germline V gene (reference sequence). The CDR3, as DNA: TGTGCCAGTAGTATGGGGACAGGGGTAGGCAATCAGCCCCAGCATTTT. Amino acids: CASSMGTGVGNQPQHF.

The CDR3 DNA sequence: TGTGCCAGCAGTTACGGGGGTTTGGGCTACACCTTC. Amino acids: CASSYGGLGYTF. V gene TRBV6-9 combines with J gene TRBJ1-2; D might be TRBD1 (5 bases). Germline values: CDR1 MNHGY, CDR2 SVAAGI. CDR3 length equals 12 residues. V shed 3 bases and J shed 8 bases, with 10 bases lying between them.

The chain recombines TRBV28 with TRBJ1-2; D gene unclear. The ends were cut back, 8 bases at V and 8 bases at J, with 9 bases in the middle. This CDR3 is 10 amino acids long. The V gene's germline CDR1 is MDHEN and CDR2 SYDVKM. The CDR3 region is CASSGRGYTF. The CDR3 DNA sequence: TGTGCCAGCTCGGGGAGAGGCTACACCTTC.

This clone was picked up many times. This sequence joins TRBV19 and TRBJ1-6; possibly TRBD1 for D (6 bases). V was cut by 6 bases and J by 0 bases, with 18 bases left in between. CDR1 LNHDA and CDR2 SQIVND come from the germline V gene (reference sequence). This CDR3 region has 18 residues. The CDR3 protein is CASSLQPGHGSYNSPLHF. DNA for the CDR3: TGTGCCAGTAGCCTGCAACCGGGACACGGCTCCTATAATTCACCCCTCCACTTT. Full variable domain (remainder filled in from reference TRBV19 and TRBJ1-6): DGGITQSPKYLFRKEGQNVTLSCEQNLNHDAMYWYRQDPGQGLRLIYYSQIVNDFQKGDIAEGYSVSREKKESFPLTVTSAQKNPTAFYLCASSLQPGHGSYNSPLHFGNGTRLTVT.

The chain is built from TRBV13 and TRBJ2-1; 8 positions match TRBD2. With V trimmed by 7 bases and J by 4 bases, 12 bases remained unmatched. CDR3 length equals 16 residues. The germline V gene encodes CDR1 PRHDT and CDR2 FYEKMQ (reference sequence). CDR3 coding DNA: TGTGCCAGCACCAGAACCGGGACTAGGGGTTACAATGAGCAGTTCTTC. Protein sequence: CASTRTGTRGYNEQFF.

The CDR3 is CASSENRAGGIQHF. The CDR3 region has the DNA TGTGCCAGCAGTGAAAACCGGGCCGGGGGGATCCAGCATTTT. This chain links TRBV2 with TRBJ1-5, with a weak D call TRBD1 (5 bases). The V gene lost 2 bases and the J gene lost 12 bases, with 17 bases spanning the gap. The germline V gene encodes CDR1 SNHLY and CDR2 FYNNEI. CDR3 length: 14 residues.